This TCR beta chain was found in a study of T cells in Graves' hyperthyroidism and ophthalmopathy (dated by TCRdb to between 2017 and 2020). Context from the whole study: Peripheral blood was sampled at the time of initial diagnosis, prior to any treatment. A discovery cohort of about 100 patients, about 40 with Graves' ophthalmopathy and about 60 with stable Graves' hyperthyroidism, was used to find distinguishing TCR V-J signatures. Prospective prediction of ophthalmopathy was tested in an independent validation cohort consisting of roughly 20 hyperthyroidism patients and some 16 patients who later progressed to ophthalmopathy. The 75 to 100 discovery patients were divided at random into training and test sets in a 7:3 ratio. In addition, the study compared T-cell repertoires in thyroid tissue and in blood from roughly six Graves' hyperthyroidism patients. After blood sampling, hyperthyroidism patients were treated with methimazole at a starting dose of 30 mg daily, and ophthalmopathy patients were treated with high-dose intravenous methylprednisolone. The paper reports TCR Vbeta CDR3 sequencing of roughly 140 peripheral blood samples: 43 ophthalmopathy, 75 to 80 hyperthyroidism and around 17 progressor patients. Results the study describes overall, beyond this receptor: In validation, the model predicted progression to ophthalmopathy with 55% to 71% sensitivity and 72.22% specificity, a median of around 6.6 months before onset. No statistical method was used to set the sample size in advance, and investigators knew the group allocation. A 13 V-J signature model separated ophthalmopathy from stable hyperthyroidism, with roughly 88% sensitivity and 81% to 83% specificity in cross-validation and 80%/75% in testing. Blood samples also contained most of the expanded thyroid clonotypes (frequency above 0.001), which suggests that blood repertoires may reflect thyroid immune responses.

Graves' hyperthyroidism was defined as stable when no progression to ophthalmopathy occurred over 18 months of follow-up. Hyperthyroidism patients were newly diagnosed, with disease duration under 2 months, and aged 18 to 65 years. Any patient with an uncontrolled infection, another autoimmune disease, pregnancy or lactation was excluded. Diagnoses were based on clinical symptoms, serum thyroxine and TRAb, thyroid ultrasound and orbital computed tomography. PBMCs were separated from roughly 10 ml of fresh peripheral blood using Ficoll-Paque density gradient centrifugation. Trizol reagent was used to extract total RNA, and RNA quality was then checked on an Agilent 2100 Bioanalyzer. The TCR beta CDR3 regions were amplified from RNA transcripts. The TCR CDR3 was subjected to a first round of RT-PCR using the HTBI primer set and the Qiagen OneStep RT-PCR kit. The libraries were constructed in a second round of multiplex PCR and then size-selected and purified. Libraries were sequenced paired-end with 100 bp reads on an Illumina HiSeq2000. Under the source paper's analysis protocol: Raw data were processed with SOAPnuke, discarding reads with adapters, uncalled bases, mean Phred below 15, or no exact constant-primer or identifier match. High-quality paired reads were merged using COPE v1.2.5, and each unique nucleotide sequence was defined as a clonotype. MiTCR v1.1 was used to align clonotypes to the IMGT TRBV, TRBD and TRBJ reference segments. Analysis was restricted to V-J combinations with a frequency above 0.0001, which covered roughly 99% of repertoires. A TCS score was defined as the ratio between F50 (clonal expansion) and ExV (chaos), using BLOSUM62-based TCRdist between CDR3 peptides within each V-J. Welch's t-statistics and random forest reduced just over 500 V-J features to roughly 13, which were used in a naive Bayes classifier (R e1071). The public reads were reanalyzed by TCRdb: fastp trimming at Q25, MiXCR alignment, in-frame beta chains only. Each CDR3 protein appears once, grouped with its most common genes and DNA. The V and J calls, along with clone size, are taken from TCRdb and not from the paper's own processing. The sample records 370,000 or so distinct CDR3 sequences, about 25% of which are singletons. The ten largest clones capture more than 60% of the sample.

This clonotype was observed a few times. Its target antigen remains unknown. Per-base qualities were not stored, and no clone one base away is much larger. Sequencing was performed on blood. This clonotype was obtained from a man between 50 and 59 years old with Graves' hyperthyroidism.

The DNA sequence is as follows: TGTGCCAGCAGCCGGACCCAGGGAACTCAAGAGACCCAGTACTTC. Its coded protein is CASSRTQGTQETQYF. The chain was built from TRBV6-1 and TRBJ2-5, with TRBD1 as a weak D call on 5 bases. CDR3 length: 15 amino acids, cysteine to phenylalanine. The DNA shown is the 45-base CDR3, in frame from base 1. The germline ends are 16 bases apart after V is trimmed by 6 bases and J by 2 bases. CDR1 and CDR2 were assigned from the germline V gene as MNHNS and SASEGT.